One and the same sample provided the 14 T cell receptor beta chains below, sequenced in a study of neurological immune-mediated disorders. One entry per CDR3 protein, called by TCRdb with MiXCR from the 5' RACE reads. Here the sample spans about 55,000 distinct CDR3 sequences, approximately 3.9% being singletons. The material sequenced was PBMCs. Receptor source: a man aged 55 to 69 with multiple sclerosis.

This clonotype was observed at least ten times. V is TRBV20-1 and J is TRBJ1-5; D is ambiguous. Trimming took 1 base from V and 9 from J, leaving 7 bases between them. Germline lookup yields CDR1 DFQATT and CDR2 SNEGSKA (reference sequence). There are 11 residues in the CDR3. CDR3 sequence: CSARGSRPQHF. The CDR3 bases are TGCAGTGCTAGAGGTTCCCGGCCCCAGCATTTT.

Notes on this clonotype: Possible read error: a much larger clone is one base away. This chain connects TRBV10-3 to TRBJ2-7; 7 positions match TRBD2. The CDR3 runs 11 residues. Looked up from germline, CDR1 is ENHRY and CDR2 is SYGVKD. The CDR3: CTIWGGGEQYF. CDR3 in DNA: TGTACCATCTGGGGGGGTGGCGAGCAGTACTTC.

This clonotype was seen at least ten times. The chain is built from TRBV20-1 and TRBJ2-3, with D perhaps assigned TRBD1 or TRBD2 (5 bases each). This CDR3 has 13 residues. Trimming took off 6 bases at V and 11 bases at J, with 21 bases between the two ends. Germline lookup yields CDR1 DFQATT and CDR2 SNEGSKA (reference sequence). In nucleotides, the CDR3 is TGCAGTGCCCCTGGGGGACCCCCAGGGAAGCAGTATTTT. It encodes CSAPGGPPGKQYF.

This clonotype was detected ten times or more. The rearrangement uses TRBV18 and TRBJ2-3; 7 bases are shared with TRBD1. There are 16 residues in the CDR3. The V gene's germline CDR1 is KGHSH and CDR2 LQKENI. The trim removed 4 bases at V and 11 bases at J, leaving 18 bases unmatched. The CDR3 is CASSRTGAAPQMKQYF. For the CDR3, the DNA is TGTGCCAGCTCACGAACAGGGGCCGCCCCACAGATGAAGCAGTATTTT.

This clonotype was seen more than once but under ten times. V gene TRBV7-9 combines with J gene TRBJ2-7; D is undetermined. The germline gives CDR1 SEHNR, CDR2 FQNEAQ (reference sequence). V was clipped by 0 bases and J by 9 bases, with 9 bases between them. The CDR3 is 12 residues long. This CDR3 reads CASSLAGWGQYF. DNA for the CDR3: TGTGCCAGCAGCTTAGCTGGATGGGGGCAGTACTTC.

This clonotype was counted many times. The chain carries TRBV10-3 and TRBJ2-2, with D uncertain. This CDR3 region has 12 residues. V dropped 3 bases and J dropped 9 bases, with 8 bases sitting between them. The V gene's germline CDR1 is ENHRY and CDR2 SYGVKD. As DNA, the CDR3 is TGTGCCATCAGTGACGCTCGCCGGGAGCTGTTTTTT. Protein product: CAISDARRELFF.

This clonotype was seen at least ten times. The chain joins TRBV5-1 to TRBJ2-3, with D perhaps matching TRBD1 or TRBD2 (6 bases each). CDR1 is SGHRS and CDR2 is YFSETQ in the germline V gene. V lost 1 base and J 0 bases, leaving 9 bases between the germline ends. The CDR3 contains 15 residues. CDR3 DNA sequence: TGCGCCAGCAGCTTGACAGGGACTAGCACAGATACGCAGTATTTT. It codes for CASSLTGTSTDTQYF.

This clonotype was recorded at least ten times. CDR3: CSARGTSGSSYNEQFF. The CDR3 DNA follows: TGCAGTGCTAGGGGGACTAGCGGAAGCTCCTACAATGAGCAGTTCTTC. The gene calls are TRBV20-1 and TRBJ2-1; TRBD2 matches at 11 bases. The germline CDR1 and CDR2 sequences are DFQATT and SNEGSKA (reference sequence). The CDR3 is made up of 16 amino acids. J lost 0 bases, V lost 3 bases, and 4 bases had no gene match.

A few counts support this clonotype. The J gene is TRBJ2-7, the V gene TRBV10-3; 7 bases fit TRBD2. Germline values: CDR1 ENHRY, CDR2 SYGVKD. The V and J ends lost 9 bases and 3 bases, in that order; junction bases with no gene match: 29. The CDR3 is made up of 20 amino acids. This CDR3 is CAISPVAVASGGPGDYEQYF. The CDR3, as DNA: TGTGCCATTTCACCGGTGGCTGTGGCTAGCGGCGGTCCGGGGGACTACGAGCAGTACTTC.

This clonotype appeared many times. This chain connects TRBV19 to TRBJ1-5; 7 bases are shared with TRBD1. The length of the CDR3 is 15 residues. Germline lookup yields CDR1 LNHDA and CDR2 SQIVND (reference sequence). V dropped 5 bases and J dropped 4; count of bases not matched to a gene: 8. CDR3 DNA: TGTGCCAGTAGTGATACCGGGACAGCAAATCAGCCCCAGCATTTT. Protein product: CASSDTGTANQPQHF.

J is TRBJ1-5 and V is TRBV7-9; perhaps TRBD1 as D (5 bases). The CDR3 extends over 14 amino acids. The germline V and J ends were trimmed by 1 base and 7 bases, with 11 bases remaining between them. Germline lookup yields CDR1 SEHNR and CDR2 FQNEAQ (reference sequence). In DNA, the CDR3 is TGTGCCAGCAGCTTAGGGTCGGGGGAGCAGCCCCAGCATTTT. This encodes CASSLGSGEQPQHF.

The sample holds many counts of this clonotype. The genes are TRBV5-1 and TRBJ2-5, with 9 bases identical to TRBD1. This CDR3 comprises 14 residues. Germline V gives CDR1 SGHRS, CDR2 YFSETQ. V lost 0 bases, J lost 4 bases, and 1 base stayed unmatched. CDR3 residues: CASSLGQGGETQYF. The CDR3 DNA sequence: TGCGCCAGCAGCTTGGGACAGGGGGGAGAGACCCAGTACTTC.

This clonotype appeared many times. The chain uses TRBV15 and TRBJ1-3, with a weak D call TRBD1 (6 bases). This CDR3 has 17 residues. CDR1 is LNHNV and CDR2 is YYDKDF in the germline V gene (reference sequence). V was trimmed by 1 base and J by 3 bases, leaving 16 bases between them. The CDR3 DNA follows: TGTGCCACCAGCAGAGGCTACGCCGGGACACTTGGAAACACCATATATTTT. It encodes CATSRGYAGTLGNTIYF.

This clonotype was recorded many times. The chain recombines TRBV6-1 with TRBJ1-4, with a weak D call TRBD1 (5 bases). V lost 6 bases and J lost 5, with 13 bases in between. The CDR3 runs 14 residues. The germline V gene has CDR1 MNHNS and CDR2 SASEGT. The CDR3 region is CASSGGEPNEKLFF. The CDR3 DNA is TGTGCCAGCAGCGGGGGGGAGCCAAATGAAAAACTGTTTTTT.